Shown below are 9 T cell receptor beta chains from a single sample sequenced in a study of STAT5B mutations in CD4+ large granular lymphocyte leukemia. Here immunoSEQ multiplex PCR was the method, and the copy in TCRdb shows in-frame clones only, minus some. The profile shows tens of thousands of clones, around 90% of them singletons. Sequencing was carried out using CD4+ T cells from blood buffy coats. These receptors were taken from a human donor in good health.

CDR3 region: CASTKNTEAFF. Written as DNA, the CDR3 is TGCGCCAGCACCAAGAACACTGAAGCTTTCTTT. The chain recombines TRBV10-2 with TRBJ1-1; D is uncertain. The CDR3 has 11 amino acids. Looked up from germline, CDR1 is WSHSY and CDR2 is SAAADI. V lost 7 bases, J lost 1 base, and 4 bases lay in between.

A few counts support this clone. The gene calls are TRBV4-1 and TRBJ1-5, with D perhaps TRBD1 (5 bases). Germline V CDR1 and CDR2: MGHRA, YSYEKL. Trimming took 6 bases from V and 2 from J, leaving 14 bases between them. The CDR3 loop spans 15 amino acids. This CDR3 is CASSEWGLGNQPQHF. Here the CDR3 DNA reads TGCGCCAGCAGTGAATGGGGGTTAGGCAATCAGCCCCAGCATTTT.

This clone was picked up a small number of times. This chain connects TRBV6-1 to TRBJ2-6; D ambiguous. V lost 8 bases to trimming and J lost 0 bases, with 5 bases between them. The germline V gene encodes CDR1 MNHNS and CDR2 SASEGT. This CDR3 has 13 residues. The CDR3 DNA follows: TGTGCCAGCCAGCTCTCTGGGGCCAACGTCCTGACTTTC. It specifies CASQLSGANVLTF.

This clone was counted a few times. V usage is TRBV5-6 and J usage is TRBJ2-1; D call uncertain. This CDR3 has 11 amino acids. Germline CDR1 reads SGHDT; CDR2 reads YYEEEE. Trimming stripped 3 bases from V and 2 bases from J, with 0 bases between. The CDR3 DNA is TGTGCCAGCAGCTCCTACAATGAGCAGTTCTTC. As protein: CASSSYNEQFF.

The rearrangement uses TRBV7-8 and TRBJ2-1, with 13 bases lining up with TRBD2. V lost 4 bases and J lost 9; bases outside the gene matches: 9. The CDR3 is made up of 16 amino acids. Per the germline V gene, CDR1 is SGHVS and CDR2 is FQNEAQ. CDR3 loop: CASSSGTSGTFAEQFF. CDR3 nucleotides: TGTGCCAGCAGCTCCGGGACTAGCGGGACTTTCGCTGAGCAGTTCTTC.

Here the CDR3 DNA reads TGTGCCAGCAGCTTAGTAGGAGCACCACCCCAGCATTTT. Residues: CASSLVGAPPQHF. The rearrangement joins TRBV7-2 to TRBJ1-5; D ambiguous. The CDR3 loop spans 13 amino acids. Per germline, CDR1 SGHTA and CDR2 FQGNSA. V lost 1 base to trimming and J lost 10 bases, with 11 bases between them.

The chain couples TRBV20-1 to TRBJ2-1, with D unresolved. Germline V gives CDR1 DFQATT, CDR2 SNEGSKA (reference sequence). The V end was cut by 3 bases, the J end by 8 bases, with 5 bases between. This CDR3 has 10 amino acids. Written as DNA, the CDR3 is TGCAGTGCTAGTGGCGATGAGCAGTTCTTC. The encoded protein is CSASGDEQFF.

The rearrangement links TRBV4-3 to TRBJ1-1, with a possible D match to TRBD1 (6 bases). Per germline, CDR1 LGHNA and CDR2 YSLEER. Trimming cost V 7 bases and J 4 bases, with 16 bases left between them. This CDR3 comprises 14 residues. The CDR3 protein is CASTPQGRGTEAFF. CDR3 DNA: TGCGCCAGCACCCCACAGGGTAGGGGCACTGAAGCTTTCTTT.

In its sample, this clone was seen once. The rearrangement uses TRBV29-1 and TRBJ2-2; tentative D call: TRBD2 (6 bases). Trimming removed 5 bases from V and 5 bases from J, with 6 bases in between. CDR3 length: 11 amino acids. The germline gives CDR1 SQVTM, CDR2 ANQGSEA. The CDR3 loop reads CSVRETGELFF. In DNA, the CDR3 is TGCAGCGTTCGGGAGACCGGGGAGCTGTTTTTT.